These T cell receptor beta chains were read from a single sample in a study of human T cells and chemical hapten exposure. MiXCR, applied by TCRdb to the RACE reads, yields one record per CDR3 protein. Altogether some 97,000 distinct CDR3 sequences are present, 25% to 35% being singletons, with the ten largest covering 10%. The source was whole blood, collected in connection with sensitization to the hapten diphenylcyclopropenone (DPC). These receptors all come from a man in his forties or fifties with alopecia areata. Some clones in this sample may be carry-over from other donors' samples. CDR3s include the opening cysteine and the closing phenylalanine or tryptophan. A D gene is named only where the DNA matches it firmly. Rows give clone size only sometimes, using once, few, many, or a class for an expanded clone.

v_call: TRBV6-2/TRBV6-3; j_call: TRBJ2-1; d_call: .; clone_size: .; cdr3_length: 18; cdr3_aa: CASIFIERAVLSGNEQFF; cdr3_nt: TGTGCCAGCATTTTCATAGAACGGGCGGTTCTCTCCGGGAATGAGCAGTTCTTC
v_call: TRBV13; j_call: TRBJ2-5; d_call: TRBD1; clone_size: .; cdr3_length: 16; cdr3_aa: CASSLGGTEYQETQYF; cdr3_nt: TGTGCCAGCAGCTTAGGCGGGACAGAGTACCAAGAGACCCAGTACTTC
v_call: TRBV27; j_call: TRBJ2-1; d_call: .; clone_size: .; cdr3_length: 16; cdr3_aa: CATIPLAASSYNEQFF; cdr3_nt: TGTGCCACTATTCCTTTAGCGGCCAGCTCCTACAATGAGCAGTTCTTC
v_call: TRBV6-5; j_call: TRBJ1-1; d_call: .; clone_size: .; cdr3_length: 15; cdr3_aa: CASRYRSRFNTEAFF; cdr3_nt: TGTGCCAGCAGATATAGATCCAGATTTAACACTGAAGCTTTCTTT
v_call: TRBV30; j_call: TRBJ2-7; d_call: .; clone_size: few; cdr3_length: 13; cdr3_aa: CAWSTGPSYEQYF; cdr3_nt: TGTGCCTGGAGTACCGGCCCCTCCTACGAGCAGTACTTC
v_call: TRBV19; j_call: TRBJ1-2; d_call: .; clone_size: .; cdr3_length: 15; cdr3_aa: CASTTPSTAKDGYTF; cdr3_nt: TGTGCCAGTACCACCCCCTCAACGGCGAAAGATGGCTACACCTTC
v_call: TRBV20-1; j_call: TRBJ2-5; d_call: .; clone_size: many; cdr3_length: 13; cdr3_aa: CSASRQGIETQYF; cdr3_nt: TGCAGTGCTAGTAGGCAGGGTATCGAGACCCAGTACTTC
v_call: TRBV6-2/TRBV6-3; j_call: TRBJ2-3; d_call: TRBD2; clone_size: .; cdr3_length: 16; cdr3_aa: CASSRAGPRAPDTQYF; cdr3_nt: TGTGCCAGCAGCAGAGCGGGACCGCGAGCCCCAGATACGCAGTATTTT
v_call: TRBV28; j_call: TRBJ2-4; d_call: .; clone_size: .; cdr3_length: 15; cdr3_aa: CASSLRQGFKNIQYF; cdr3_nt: TGTGCCAGCAGTTTACGTCAGGGCTTCAAAAACATTCAGTACTTC
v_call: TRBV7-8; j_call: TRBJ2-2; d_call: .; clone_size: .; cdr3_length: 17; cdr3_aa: CASSLWGRAANTGELFF; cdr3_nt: TGTGCCAGCAGCTTGTGGGGCAGGGCCGCGAACACCGGGGAGCTGTTTTTT
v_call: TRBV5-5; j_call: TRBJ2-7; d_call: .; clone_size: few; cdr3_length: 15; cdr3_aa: CASSLIRAEGYEQYF; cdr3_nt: TGTGCCAGCAGCTTGATCCGGGCCGAGGGGTACGAGCAGTACTTC
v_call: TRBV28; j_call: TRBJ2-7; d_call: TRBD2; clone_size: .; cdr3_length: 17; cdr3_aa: CASSLRGGGLASYEQYF; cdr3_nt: TGTGCCAGCAGTTTACGGGGGGGGGGCCTGGCTAGCTACGAGCAGTACTTC
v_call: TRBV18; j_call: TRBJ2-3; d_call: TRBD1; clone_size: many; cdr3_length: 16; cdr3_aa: CASSPVTGGIADTQYF; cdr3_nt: TGTGCCAGCTCACCAGTCACAGGGGGCATCGCAGATACGCAGTATTTT
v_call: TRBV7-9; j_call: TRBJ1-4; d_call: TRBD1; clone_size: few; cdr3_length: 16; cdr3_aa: CASSPGQGWGNEKLFF; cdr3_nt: TGTGCCAGCAGCCCCGGACAGGGCTGGGGAAATGAAAAACTGTTTTTT
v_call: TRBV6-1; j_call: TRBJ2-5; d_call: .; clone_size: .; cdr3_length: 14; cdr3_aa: CASSDWGSGETQYF; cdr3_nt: TGTGCCAGCAGTGATTGGGGGAGTGGAGAGACCCAGTACTTC
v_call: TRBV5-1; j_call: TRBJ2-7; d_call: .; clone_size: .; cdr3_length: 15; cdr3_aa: CASSLDSQGVTEQYF; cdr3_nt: TGCGCCAGCAGCTTGGACTCCCAGGGAGTAACCGAGCAGTACTTC
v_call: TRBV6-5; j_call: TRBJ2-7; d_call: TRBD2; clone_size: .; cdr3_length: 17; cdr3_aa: CASRPAGLGGKNYEQYF; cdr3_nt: TGTGCCAGCAGACCCGCGGGATTGGGGGGGAAGAACTACGAGCAGTACTTC
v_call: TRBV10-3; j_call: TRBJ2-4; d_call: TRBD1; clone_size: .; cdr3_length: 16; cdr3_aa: CAISDSQQGAKNIQYF; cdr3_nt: TGTGCCATCAGTGATAGTCAACAGGGGGCCAAAAACATTCAGTACTTC
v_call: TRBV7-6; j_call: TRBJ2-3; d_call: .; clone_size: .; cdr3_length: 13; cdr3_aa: CASSLGRGDTQYF; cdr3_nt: TGTGCCAGCAGCTTAGGTCGAGGGGATACGCAGTATTTT
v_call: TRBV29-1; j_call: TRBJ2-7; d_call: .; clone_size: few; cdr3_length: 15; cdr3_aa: CSVEERASEKHEQYF; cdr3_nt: TGCAGCGTTGAAGAAAGGGCTAGCGAGAAGCACGAGCAGTACTTC
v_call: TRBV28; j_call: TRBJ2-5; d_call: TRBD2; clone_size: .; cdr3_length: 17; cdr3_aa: CASSFSRLAGGGETQYF; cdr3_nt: TGTGCCAGCAGTTTCTCCCGGCTAGCGGGAGGGGGTGAGACCCAGTACTTC
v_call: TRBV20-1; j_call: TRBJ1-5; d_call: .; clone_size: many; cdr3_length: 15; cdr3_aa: CSARVNRPSNQPQHF; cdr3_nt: TGCAGTGCTAGAGTCAACAGACCTAGCAATCAGCCCCAGCATTTT
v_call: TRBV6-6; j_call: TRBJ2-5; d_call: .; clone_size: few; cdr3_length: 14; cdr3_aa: CASSYAPGQETQYF; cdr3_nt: TGTGCCAGCAGTTATGCCCCGGGCCAAGAGACCCAGTACTTC
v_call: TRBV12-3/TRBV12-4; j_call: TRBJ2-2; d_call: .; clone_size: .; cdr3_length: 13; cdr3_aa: CASSFGGRGELFF; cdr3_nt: TGTGCCAGCAGTTTTGGGGGGCGCGGGGAGCTGTTTTTT
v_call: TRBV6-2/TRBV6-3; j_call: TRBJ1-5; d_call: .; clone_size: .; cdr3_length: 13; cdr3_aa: CASSYPGFMPQHF; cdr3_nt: TGTGCCAGCAGTTACCCAGGTTTCATGCCCCAGCATTTT
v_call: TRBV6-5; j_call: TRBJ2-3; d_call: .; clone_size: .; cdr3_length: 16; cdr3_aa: CASGSNLGSSTDTQYF; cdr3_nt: TGTGCCAGCGGCTCGAACCTAGGTTCTAGCACAGATACGCAGTATTTT
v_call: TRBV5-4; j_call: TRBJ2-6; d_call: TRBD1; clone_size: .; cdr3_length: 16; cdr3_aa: CASGAGGRSGANVLTF; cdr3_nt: TGTGCCAGCGGTGCAGGGGGCCGCTCTGGGGCCAACGTCCTGACTTTC
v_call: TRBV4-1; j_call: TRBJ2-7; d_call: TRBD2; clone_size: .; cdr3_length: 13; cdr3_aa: CASSQAGGGEQYF; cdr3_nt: TGCGCCAGCAGCCAGGCGGGAGGGGGCGAGCAGTACTTC
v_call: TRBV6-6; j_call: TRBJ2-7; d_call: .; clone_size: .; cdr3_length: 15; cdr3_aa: CASSYRGRGNYEQYF; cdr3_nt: TGTGCCAGCAGTTACCGAGGGCGGGGCAACTACGAGCAGTACTTC
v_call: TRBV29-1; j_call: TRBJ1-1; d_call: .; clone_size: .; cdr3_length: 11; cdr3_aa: CSVDGGGWAFF; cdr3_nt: TGCAGCGTTGACGGGGGCGGGTGGGCTTTCTTT
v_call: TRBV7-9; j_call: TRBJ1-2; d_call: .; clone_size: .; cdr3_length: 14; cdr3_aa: CASSSRGSYYGYTF; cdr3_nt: TGTGCCAGCAGCTCCCGGGGCTCGTACTATGGCTACACCTTC
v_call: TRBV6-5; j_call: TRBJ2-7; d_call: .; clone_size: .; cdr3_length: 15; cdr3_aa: CASSYSGVSSYEQYF; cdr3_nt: TGTGCCAGCAGTTACTCAGGAGTGTCTTCCTACGAGCAGTACTTC
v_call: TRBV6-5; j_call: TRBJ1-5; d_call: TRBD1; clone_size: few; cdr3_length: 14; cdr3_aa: CGTGQGANNQPQHF; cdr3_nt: TGTGGCACGGGACAGGGGGCTAACAATCAGCCCCAGCATTTT
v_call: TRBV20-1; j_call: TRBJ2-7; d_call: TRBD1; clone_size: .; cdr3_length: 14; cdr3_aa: CSARGGTAAYEQYF; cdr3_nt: TGCAGTGCTAGAGGAGGGACAGCGGCCTACGAGCAGTACTTC
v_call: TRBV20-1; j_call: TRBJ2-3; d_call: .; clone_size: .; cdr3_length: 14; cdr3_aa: CSARGWENTDTQYF; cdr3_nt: TGCAGTGCTAGAGGGTGGGAGAACACAGATACGCAGTATTTT
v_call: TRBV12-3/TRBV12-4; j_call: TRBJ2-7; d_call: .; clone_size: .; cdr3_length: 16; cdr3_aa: CASSLALGASRDEQYF; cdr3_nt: TGTGCCAGCAGTTTAGCGCTAGGGGCCAGTAGAGACGAGCAGTACTTC
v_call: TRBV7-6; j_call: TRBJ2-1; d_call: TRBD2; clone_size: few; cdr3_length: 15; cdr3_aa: CASSPASGAYNEQFF; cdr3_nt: TGTGCCAGCAGCCCTGCTAGCGGGGCCTACAATGAGCAGTTCTTC
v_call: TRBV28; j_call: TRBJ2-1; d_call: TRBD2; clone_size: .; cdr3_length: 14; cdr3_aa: CASSSSGRENEQFF; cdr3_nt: TGTGCCAGCAGTTCCAGCGGGAGGGAAAATGAGCAGTTCTTC
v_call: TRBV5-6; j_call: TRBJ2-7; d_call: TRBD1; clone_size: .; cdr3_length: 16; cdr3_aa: CASSTIPGTGAYEQYF; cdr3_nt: TGTGCCAGCAGCACTATACCCGGGACAGGGGCCTACGAGCAGTACTTC
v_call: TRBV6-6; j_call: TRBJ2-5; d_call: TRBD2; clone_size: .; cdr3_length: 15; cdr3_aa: CASSYLGGSTETQYF; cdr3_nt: TGTGCCAGCAGTTATTTAGGCGGGAGCACGGAGACCCAGTACTTC
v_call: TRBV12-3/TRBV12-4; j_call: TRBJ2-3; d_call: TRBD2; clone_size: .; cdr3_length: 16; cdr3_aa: CASSSSRTSGLDTQYF; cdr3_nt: TGTGCCAGCAGTTCTAGCCGGACTAGTGGGTTGGATACGCAGTATTTT
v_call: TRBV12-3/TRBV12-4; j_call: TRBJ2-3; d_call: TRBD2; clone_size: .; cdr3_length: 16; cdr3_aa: CASSQQAGTSTDTQYF; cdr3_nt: TGTGCCAGCAGCCAACAAGCGGGGACTAGCACAGATACGCAGTATTTT
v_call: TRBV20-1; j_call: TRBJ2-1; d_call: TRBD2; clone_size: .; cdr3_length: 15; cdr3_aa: CSASLRLAGRNEQFF; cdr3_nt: TGCAGTGCTAGTTTACGGCTAGCGGGACGCAATGAGCAGTTCTTC
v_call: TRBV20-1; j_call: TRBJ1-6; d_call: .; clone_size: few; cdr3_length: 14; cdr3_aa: CSARTGGTNSPLHF; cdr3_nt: TGCAGTGCTAGGACGGGGGGGACGAATTCACCCCTCCACTTT
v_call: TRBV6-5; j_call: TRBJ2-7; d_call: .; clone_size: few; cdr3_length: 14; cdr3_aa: CASREGGKPYEQYF; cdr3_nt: TGTGCCAGCAGGGAGGGGGGGAAACCCTACGAGCAGTACTTC
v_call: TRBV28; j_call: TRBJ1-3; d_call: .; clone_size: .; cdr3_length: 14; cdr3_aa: CASSPQGAGNTIYF; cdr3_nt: TGTGCCAGCAGTCCCCAAGGGGCTGGAAACACCATATATTTT
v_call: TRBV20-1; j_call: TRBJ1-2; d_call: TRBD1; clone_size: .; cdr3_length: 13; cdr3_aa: CSALIQGASGYTF; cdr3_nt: TGCAGTGCTCTGATACAGGGGGCAAGTGGCTACACCTTC
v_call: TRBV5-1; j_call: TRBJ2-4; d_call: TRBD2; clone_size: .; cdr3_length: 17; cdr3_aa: CASSKAGLAGEGDIQYF; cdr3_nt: TGCGCCAGCAGCAAGGCAGGGTTAGCGGGAGAAGGAGACATTCAGTACTTC
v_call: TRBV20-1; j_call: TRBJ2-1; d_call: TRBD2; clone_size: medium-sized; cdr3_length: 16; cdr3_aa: CSARNPTSGRVHEQFF; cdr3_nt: TGCAGTGCTAGGAATCCGACTAGCGGGAGGGTACATGAGCAGTTCTTC